This entry is about one T cell receptor (beta chain). Its antigen is still unknown. PCR involved 60 Vbeta and 13 Jbeta primers. Here immunoSEQ multiplex PCR was the method, and the copy in TCRdb shows in-frame clones only, minus some. Of 150,000 or so clones listed, almost 80% are singletons. This specimen comes from a study of cytomegalovirus exposure and HLA in healthy donors. Points from the study as a whole: Later analysis identified a missense DCLRE1C variant that was linked to TCR beta V- and J-gene trimming. Some V segments, TRBV6-2 and TRBV6-3 among them, were indistinguishable and were therefore excluded. Reported findings show TCR beta sequences accurately forecast HLA-A and HLA-B alleles in most subjects.

J gave up 9 bases and V 3 bases, and 20 bases lay outside the gene matches. This CDR3 region has 19 residues. Germline V gives CDR1 SGHDN, CDR2 FVKESK. When sampled, the donors appeared nominally healthy, though they likely had unrecorded immune exposures. The chain has TRBV14 and TRBJ2-1, with TRBD1 identical over 10 bases. This receptor was taken from a man aged 40-49 years in good health and CMV-seropositive. Sequenced input: PBMCs. In nucleotides, the CDR3 is TGTGCCAGCAGCCAGGCCCGCCCAGGGTGGGGACAGGGGCGCGGTGAGCAGTTCTTC. This translates into CASSQARPGWGQGRGEQFF.